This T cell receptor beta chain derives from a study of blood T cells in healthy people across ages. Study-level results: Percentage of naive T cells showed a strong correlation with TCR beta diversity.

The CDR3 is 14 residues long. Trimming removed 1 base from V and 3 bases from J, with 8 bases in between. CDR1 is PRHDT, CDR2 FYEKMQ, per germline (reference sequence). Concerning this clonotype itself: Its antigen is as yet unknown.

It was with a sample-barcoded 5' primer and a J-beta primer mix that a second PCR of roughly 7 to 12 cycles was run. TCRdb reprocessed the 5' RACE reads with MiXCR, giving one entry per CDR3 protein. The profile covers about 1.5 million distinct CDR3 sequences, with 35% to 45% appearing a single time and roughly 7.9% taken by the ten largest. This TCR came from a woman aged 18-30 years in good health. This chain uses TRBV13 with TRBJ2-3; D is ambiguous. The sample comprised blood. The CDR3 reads CASSLETDTDTQYF. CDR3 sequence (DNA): TGTGCCAGCAGCTTAGAAACAGATACAGATACGCAGTATTTT.